This TCR beta chain was found in a study of T-cell reconstitution after alpha-beta-depleted transplantation in children. This CDR3 contains 13 residues. V was pared by 0 bases and J by 4 bases, with 7 bases between. Looked up from germline, CDR1 is DFQATT and CDR2 is SNEGSKA (reference sequence). Study outcomes and limitations: Some patients' high day-60 TCRbeta diversity was attributed to recipient cells surviving conditioning. Where alpha-beta T cells came from about two months after transplant was reportedly several hundred expanded graft clones. A year post-transplant, T-cell counts and diversity derived mostly from newly produced T cells.

This clonotype was seen a handful of times. As yet, its antigen is unknown. TCRbeta library preparation incorporated unique molecular identifiers. TCRdb analysed the PCR reads with MiXCR anew, one entry per CDR3 protein. The data hold some 300,000 distinct CDR3 sequences, with almost 8% observed a single time. This clonotype originated in a female patient aged 2-9 years who had a stem cell transplant for Fanconi anemia, so the T cells may come from the graft donor. This sample comprised peripheral blood, obtained 360 days after TCRalphabeta/CD19-depleted stem cell transplant. The chain links TRBV20-1 to TRBJ1-5, with D hard to call. The chain's CDR3 is CSARDRGNQPQHF. The CDR3 bases are TGCAGTGCTAGAGATAGAGGAAATCAGCCCCAGCATTTT.